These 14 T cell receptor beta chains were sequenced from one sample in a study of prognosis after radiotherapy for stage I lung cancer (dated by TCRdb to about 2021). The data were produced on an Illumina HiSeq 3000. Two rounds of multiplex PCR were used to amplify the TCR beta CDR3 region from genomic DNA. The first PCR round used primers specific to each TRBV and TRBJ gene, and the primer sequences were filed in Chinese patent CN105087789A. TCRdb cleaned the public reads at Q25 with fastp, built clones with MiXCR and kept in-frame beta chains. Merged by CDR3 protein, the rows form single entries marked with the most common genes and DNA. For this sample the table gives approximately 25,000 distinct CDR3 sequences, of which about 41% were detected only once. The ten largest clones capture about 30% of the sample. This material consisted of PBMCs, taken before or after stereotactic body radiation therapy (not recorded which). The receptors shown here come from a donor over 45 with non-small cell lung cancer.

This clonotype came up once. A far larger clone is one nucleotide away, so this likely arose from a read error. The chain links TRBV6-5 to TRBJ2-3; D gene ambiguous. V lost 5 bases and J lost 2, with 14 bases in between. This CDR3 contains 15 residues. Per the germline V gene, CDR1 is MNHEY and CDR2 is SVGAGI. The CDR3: CASSALEVNTDTQYF. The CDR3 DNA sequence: TGTGCCAGCAGTGCCCTAGAGGTTAACACAGATACGCAGTATTTT.

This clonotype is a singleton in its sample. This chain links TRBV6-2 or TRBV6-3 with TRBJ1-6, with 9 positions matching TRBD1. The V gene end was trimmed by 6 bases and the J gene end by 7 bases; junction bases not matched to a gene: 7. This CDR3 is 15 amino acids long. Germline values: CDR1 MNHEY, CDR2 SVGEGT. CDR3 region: CASRLRDRANSPLHF. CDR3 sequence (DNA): TGTGCCAGCAGACTAAGGGACAGGGCCAATTCACCCCTCCACTTT.

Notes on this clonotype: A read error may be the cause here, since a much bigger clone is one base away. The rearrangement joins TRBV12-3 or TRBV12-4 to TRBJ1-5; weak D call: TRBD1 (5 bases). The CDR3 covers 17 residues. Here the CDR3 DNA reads TGTGCCAGCAGTTTTTATCGGGGCTTCAATAGCAATCGGCCCCAGCATTTT. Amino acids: CASSFYRGFNSNRPQHF.

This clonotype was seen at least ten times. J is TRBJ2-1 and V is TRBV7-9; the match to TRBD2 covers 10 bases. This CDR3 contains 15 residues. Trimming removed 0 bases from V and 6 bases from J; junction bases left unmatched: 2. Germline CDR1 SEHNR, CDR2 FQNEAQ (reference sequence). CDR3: CASSLASGRLNEQFF. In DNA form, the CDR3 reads TGTGCCAGCAGCTTAGCTAGCGGGAGGCTCAATGAGCAGTTCTTC.

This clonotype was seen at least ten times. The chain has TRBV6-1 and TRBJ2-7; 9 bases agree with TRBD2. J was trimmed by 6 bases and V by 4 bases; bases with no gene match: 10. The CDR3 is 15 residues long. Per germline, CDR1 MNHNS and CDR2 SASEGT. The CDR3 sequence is CASSGRLAGEFEQYF. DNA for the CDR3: TGTGCCAGCAGTGGTCGCTTAGCGGGAGAGTTCGAGCAGTACTTC.

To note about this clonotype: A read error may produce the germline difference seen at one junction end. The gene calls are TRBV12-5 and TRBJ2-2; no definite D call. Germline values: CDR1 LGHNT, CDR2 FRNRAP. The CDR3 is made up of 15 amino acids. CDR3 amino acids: CASGLISVGTWELFF. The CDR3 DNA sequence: TGTGCTAGTGGTTTGATTTCTGTAGGCACCTGGGAGCTGTTTTTT. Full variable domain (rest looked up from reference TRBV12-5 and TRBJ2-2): DARVTQTPRHKVTEMGQEVTMRCQPILGHNTVFWYRQTMMQGLELLAYFRNRAPLDDSGMPKDRFSAEMPDATLATLKIQPSEPRDSAVYFCASGLISVGTWELFFGEGSRLTVL.

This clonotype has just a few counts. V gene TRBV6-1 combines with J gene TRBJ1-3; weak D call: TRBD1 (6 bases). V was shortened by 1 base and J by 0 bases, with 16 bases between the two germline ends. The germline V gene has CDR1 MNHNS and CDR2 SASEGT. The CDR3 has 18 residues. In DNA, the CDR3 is TGTGCCAGCAGTGAAGTGGTTTATATGGGGGCCTCTGGAAACACCATATATTTT. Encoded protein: CASSEVVYMGASGNTIYF.

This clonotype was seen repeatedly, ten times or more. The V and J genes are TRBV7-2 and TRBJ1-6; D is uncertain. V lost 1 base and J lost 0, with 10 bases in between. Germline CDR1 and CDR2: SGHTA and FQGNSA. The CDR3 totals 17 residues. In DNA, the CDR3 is TGTGCCAGCAGCTTAGTCATAATAAGCTCCTATAATTCACCCCTCCACTTT. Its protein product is CASSLVIISSYNSPLHF. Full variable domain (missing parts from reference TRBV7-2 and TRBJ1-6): GAGVSQSPSNKVTEKGKDVELRCDPISGHTALYWYRQSLGQGLEFLIYFQGNSAPDKSGLPSDRFSAERTGGSVSTLTIQRTQQEDSAVYLCASSLVIISSYNSPLHFGNGTRLTVT.

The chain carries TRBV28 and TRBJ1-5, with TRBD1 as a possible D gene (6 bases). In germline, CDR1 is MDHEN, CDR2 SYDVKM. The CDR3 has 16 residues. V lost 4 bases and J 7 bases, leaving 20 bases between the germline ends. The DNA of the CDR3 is TGTGCCAGCAGTTCGAATTTGGGCAGGGGTCAGCAGCCCCAGCATTTT. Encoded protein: CASSSNLGRGQQPQHF.

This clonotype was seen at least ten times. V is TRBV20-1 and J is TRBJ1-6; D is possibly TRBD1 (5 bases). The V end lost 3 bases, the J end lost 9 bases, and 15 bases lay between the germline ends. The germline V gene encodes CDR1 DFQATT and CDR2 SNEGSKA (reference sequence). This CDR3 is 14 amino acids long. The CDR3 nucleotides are TGCAGTGCTAGGGAACAGGCTTCGGGTTCACCCCTCCACTTT. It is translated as CSAREQASGSPLHF.

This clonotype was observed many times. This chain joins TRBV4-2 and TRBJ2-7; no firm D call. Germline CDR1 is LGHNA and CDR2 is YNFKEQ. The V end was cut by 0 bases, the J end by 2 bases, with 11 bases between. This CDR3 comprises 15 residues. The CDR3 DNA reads TGTGCCAGCAGCCAAGACCCGGGTGGGACCTACGAGCAGTACTTC. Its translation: CASSQDPGGTYEQYF.

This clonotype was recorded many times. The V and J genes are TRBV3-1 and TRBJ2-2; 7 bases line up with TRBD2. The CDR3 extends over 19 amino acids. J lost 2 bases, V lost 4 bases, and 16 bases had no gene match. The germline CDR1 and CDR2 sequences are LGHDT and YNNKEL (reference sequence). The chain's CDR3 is CASSPVASGTNPNTGELFF. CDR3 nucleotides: TGTGCCAGCAGCCCCGTGGCTAGCGGCACCAACCCAAACACCGGGGAGCTGTTTTTT.

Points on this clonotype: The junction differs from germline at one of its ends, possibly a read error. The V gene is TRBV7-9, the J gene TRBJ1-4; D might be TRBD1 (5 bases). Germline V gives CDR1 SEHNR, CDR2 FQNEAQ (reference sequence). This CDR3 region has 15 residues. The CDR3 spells CASSLHGLGDEKLFF. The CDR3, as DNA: TGTGCCAGCAGCTTACATGGGCTAGGGGATGAAAAACTTTTTTTT.

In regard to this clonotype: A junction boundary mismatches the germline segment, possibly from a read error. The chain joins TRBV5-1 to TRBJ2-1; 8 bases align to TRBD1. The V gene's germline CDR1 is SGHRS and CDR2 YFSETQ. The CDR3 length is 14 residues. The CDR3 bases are TGTGCCAGCAGCGTAGAAGGGACAGGAACTGAGCAGTTCTTC. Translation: CASSVEGTGTEQFF.